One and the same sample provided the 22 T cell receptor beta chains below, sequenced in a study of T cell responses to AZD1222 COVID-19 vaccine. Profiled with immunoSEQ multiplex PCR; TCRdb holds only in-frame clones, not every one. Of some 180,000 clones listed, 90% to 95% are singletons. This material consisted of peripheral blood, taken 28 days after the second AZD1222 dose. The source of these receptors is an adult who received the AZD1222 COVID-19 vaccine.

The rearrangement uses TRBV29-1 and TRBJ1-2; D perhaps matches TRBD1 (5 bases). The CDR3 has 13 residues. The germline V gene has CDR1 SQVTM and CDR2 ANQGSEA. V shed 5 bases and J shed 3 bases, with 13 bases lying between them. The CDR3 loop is CSVLGWGDYGYTF. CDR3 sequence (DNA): TGCAGCGTTCTCGGATGGGGGGACTATGGCTACACCTTC.

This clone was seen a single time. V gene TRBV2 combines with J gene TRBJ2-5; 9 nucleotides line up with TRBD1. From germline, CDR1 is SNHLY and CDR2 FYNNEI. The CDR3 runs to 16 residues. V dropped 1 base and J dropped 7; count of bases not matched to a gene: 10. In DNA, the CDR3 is TGTGCCAGCAGTGAAGAGTGGACAGGGGTCGGGGGGACCCAGTACTTC. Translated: CASSEEWTGVGGTQYF.

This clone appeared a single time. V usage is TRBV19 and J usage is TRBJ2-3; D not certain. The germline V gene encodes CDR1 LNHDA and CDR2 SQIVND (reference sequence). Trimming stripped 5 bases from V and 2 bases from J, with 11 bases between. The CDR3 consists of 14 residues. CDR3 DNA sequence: TGTGCCAGTAGTTTTTACGGCGCCACAGATACGCAGTATTTT. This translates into CASSFYGATDTQYF.

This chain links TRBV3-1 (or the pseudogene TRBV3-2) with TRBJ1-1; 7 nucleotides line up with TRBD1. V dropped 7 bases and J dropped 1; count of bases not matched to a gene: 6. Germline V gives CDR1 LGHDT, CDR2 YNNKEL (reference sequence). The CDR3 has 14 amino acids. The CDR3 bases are TGTGCCAGCATCAGGACAGGCGAGAACACTGAAGCTTTCTTT. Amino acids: CASIRTGENTEAFF.

The CDR3 DNA reads TGTGCCAGCAGCCCCGGGGCTAGCGGGGTTTACGAGCAGTACTTC. As protein: CASSPGASGVYEQYF. This chain joins TRBV9 and TRBJ2-7; TRBD2 aligns across 9 bases. This CDR3 is 15 amino acids long. The J segment lost 4 bases and the V segment lost 4 bases, leaving 9 bases of the junction unmatched. The germline gives CDR1 SGDLS, CDR2 YYNGEE.

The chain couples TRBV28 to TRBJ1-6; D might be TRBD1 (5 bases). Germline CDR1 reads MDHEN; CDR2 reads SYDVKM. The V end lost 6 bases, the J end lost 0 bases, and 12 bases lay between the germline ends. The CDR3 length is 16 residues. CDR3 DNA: TGTGCCAGCAGCCCAGGGAGGGACTCCTATAATTCACCCCTCCACTTT. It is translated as CASSPGRDSYNSPLHF.

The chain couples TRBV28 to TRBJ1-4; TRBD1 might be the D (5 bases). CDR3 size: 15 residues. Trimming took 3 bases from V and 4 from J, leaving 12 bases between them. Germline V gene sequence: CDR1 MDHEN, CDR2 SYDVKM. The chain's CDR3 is CASSLGWQGNEKLFF. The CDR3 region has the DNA TGTGCCAGCAGTTTGGGTTGGCAGGGTAATGAAAAACTGTTTTTT.

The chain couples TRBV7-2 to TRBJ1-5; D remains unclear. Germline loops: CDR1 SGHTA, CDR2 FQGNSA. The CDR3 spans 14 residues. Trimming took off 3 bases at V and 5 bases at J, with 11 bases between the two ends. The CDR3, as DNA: TGTGCCAGCAGCTTTACGGGTTTGGATCAGCCCCAGCATTTT. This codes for CASSFTGLDQPQHF.

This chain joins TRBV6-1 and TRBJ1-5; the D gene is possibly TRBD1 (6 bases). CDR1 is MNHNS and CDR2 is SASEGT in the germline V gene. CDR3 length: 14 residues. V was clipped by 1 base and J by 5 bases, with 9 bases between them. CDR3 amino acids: CASSEVAGDQPQHF. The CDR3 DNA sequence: TGTGCCAGCAGTGAAGTGGCAGGGGATCAGCCCCAGCATTTT.

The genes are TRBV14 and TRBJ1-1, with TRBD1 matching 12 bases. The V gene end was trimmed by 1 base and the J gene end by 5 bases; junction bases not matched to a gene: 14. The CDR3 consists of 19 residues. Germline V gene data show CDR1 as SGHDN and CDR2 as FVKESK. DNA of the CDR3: TGTGCCAGCAGCCAAGCCGGGGGACAGGGGGCCCCCCATCGGACTGAAGCTTTCTTT. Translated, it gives CASSQAGGQGAPHRTEAFF. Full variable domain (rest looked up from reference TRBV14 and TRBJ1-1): EAGVTQFPSHSVIEKGQTVTLRCDPISGHDNLYWYRRVMGKEIKFLLHFVKESKQDESGMPNNRFLAERTGGTYSTLKVQPAELEDSGVYFCASSQAGGQGAPHRTEAFFGQGTRLTVV.

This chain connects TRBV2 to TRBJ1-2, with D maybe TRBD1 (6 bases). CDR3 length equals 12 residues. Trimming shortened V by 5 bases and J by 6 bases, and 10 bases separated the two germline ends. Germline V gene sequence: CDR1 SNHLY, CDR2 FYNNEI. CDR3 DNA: TGTGCCAGCAGTCTCGGGACAAATGGCTACACCTTC. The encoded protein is CASSLGTNGYTF.

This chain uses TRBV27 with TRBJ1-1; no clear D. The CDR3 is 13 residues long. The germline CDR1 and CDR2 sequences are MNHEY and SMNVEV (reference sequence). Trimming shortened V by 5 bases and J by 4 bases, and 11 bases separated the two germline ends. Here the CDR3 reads CASSQTVGTEAFF. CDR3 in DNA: TGTGCCAGCAGTCAGACCGTGGGCACTGAAGCTTTCTTT.

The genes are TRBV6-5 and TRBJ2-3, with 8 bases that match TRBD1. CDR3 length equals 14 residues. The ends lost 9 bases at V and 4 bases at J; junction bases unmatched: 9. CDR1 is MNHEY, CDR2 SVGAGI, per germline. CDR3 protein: CASDGQGASDTQYF. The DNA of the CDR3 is TGTGCCAGTGATGGGCAGGGGGCGTCAGATACGCAGTATTTT.

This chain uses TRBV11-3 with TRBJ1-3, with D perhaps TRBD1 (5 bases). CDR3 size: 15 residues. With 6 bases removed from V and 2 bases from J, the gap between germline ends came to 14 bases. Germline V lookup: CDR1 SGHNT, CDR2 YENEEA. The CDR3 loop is CASRDPQGPGNTIYF. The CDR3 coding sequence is TGTGCCAGCAGAGACCCCCAGGGACCTGGAAACACCATATATTTT.

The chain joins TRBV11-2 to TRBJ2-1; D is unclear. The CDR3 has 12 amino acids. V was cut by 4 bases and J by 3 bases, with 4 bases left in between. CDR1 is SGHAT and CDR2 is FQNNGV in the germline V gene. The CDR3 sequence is CASSWFYNEQFF. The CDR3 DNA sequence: TGTGCCAGCAGCTGGTTCTACAATGAGCAGTTCTTC.

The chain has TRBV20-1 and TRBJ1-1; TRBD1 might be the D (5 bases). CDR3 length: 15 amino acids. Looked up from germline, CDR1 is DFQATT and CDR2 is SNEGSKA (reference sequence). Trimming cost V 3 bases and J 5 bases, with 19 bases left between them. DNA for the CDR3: TGCAGTGCTAGTGGCTTAAACCGGGGGGGGACTGAAGCTTTCTTT. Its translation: CSASGLNRGGTEAFF.

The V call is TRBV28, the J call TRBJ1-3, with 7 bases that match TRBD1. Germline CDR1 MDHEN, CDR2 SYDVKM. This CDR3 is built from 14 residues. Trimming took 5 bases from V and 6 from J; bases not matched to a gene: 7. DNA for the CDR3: TGTGCCAGCAGTCGTACTGGGACAGCAAACACCATATATTTT. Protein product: CASSRTGTANTIYF.

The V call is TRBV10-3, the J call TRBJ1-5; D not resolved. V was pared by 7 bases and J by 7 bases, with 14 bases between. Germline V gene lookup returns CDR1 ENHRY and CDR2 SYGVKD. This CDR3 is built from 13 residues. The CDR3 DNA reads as TGTGCCATCAAGGCGGGTAAATGGCAGCCCCAGCATTTT. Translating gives CAIKAGKWQPQHF.

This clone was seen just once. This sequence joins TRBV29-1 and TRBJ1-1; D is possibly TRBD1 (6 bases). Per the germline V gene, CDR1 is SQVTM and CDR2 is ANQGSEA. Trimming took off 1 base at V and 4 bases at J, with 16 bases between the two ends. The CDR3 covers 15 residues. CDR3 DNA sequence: TGCAGCGTTGAAGCAGGGGCAGGGGCGGCCACTGAAGCTTTCTTT. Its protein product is CSVEAGAGAATEAFF.

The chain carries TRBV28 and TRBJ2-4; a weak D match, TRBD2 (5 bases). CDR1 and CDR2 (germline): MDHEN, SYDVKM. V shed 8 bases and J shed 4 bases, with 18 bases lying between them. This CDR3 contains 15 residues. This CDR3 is CASSISRRGKNIQYF. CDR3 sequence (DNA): TGTGCCAGCTCCATATCAAGACGGGGAAAAAACATTCAGTACTTC.

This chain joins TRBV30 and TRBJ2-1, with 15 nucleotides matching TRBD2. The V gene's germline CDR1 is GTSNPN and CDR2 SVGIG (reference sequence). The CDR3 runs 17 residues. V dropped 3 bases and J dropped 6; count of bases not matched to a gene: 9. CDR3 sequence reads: CAWRLWTSGRAPNEQFF. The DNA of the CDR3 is TGTGCCTGGAGGCTGTGGACTAGCGGGAGGGCCCCCAATGAGCAGTTCTTC.

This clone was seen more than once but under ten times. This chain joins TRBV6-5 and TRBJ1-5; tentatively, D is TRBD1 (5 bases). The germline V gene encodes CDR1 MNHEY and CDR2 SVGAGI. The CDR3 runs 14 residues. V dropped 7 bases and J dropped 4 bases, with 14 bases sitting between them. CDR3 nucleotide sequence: TGTGCCAGCAAGCAGGCAGGACAAAATCAGCCCCAGCATTTT. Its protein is CASKQAGQNQPQHF.